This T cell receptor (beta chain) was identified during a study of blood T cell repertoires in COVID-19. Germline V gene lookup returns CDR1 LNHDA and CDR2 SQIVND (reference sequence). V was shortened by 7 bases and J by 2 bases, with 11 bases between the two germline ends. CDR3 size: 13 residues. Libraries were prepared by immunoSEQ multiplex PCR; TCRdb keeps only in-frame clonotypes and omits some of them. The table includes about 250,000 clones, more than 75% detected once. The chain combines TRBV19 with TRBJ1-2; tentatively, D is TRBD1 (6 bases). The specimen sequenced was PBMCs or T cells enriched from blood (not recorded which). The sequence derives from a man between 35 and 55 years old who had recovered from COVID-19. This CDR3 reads CASNRDTNYGYTF. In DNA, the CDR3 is TGTGCCAGTAACCGGGACACCAACTATGGCTACACCTTC.